This T cell receptor beta chain was retrieved from a study of T cell responses to AZD1222 COVID-19 vaccine. Study conclusions and caveats: Seropositive status at baseline applied to only five or six AZD1222 recipients. Every sample of the repertoires postdated the peak T cell response.

Using immunoSEQ multiplex PCR, the repertoire was profiled, and TCRdb retains in-frame clones only, with some absent. The sample lists about 93,000 clones; 75% to 90% were seen once. Points on this clone: Antigen unknown.

The sequencing here drew on peripheral blood, taken on day 0 of AZD1222 vaccination. The TCR originated in an adult in good health.

CDR3 in DNA: TGTGCCAGCAGCTTGACGTCGGGGAATACGCAGTATTTT. Amino acids: CASSLTSGNTQYF. V and J are TRBV5-6 and TRBJ2-3, with D possibly being TRBD2 (5 bases). The CDR3 has 13 amino acids. V lost 1 base and J 7 bases, leaving 10 bases between the germline ends. The germline V gene encodes CDR1 SGHDT and CDR2 YYEEEE.